The present entry profiles one TCR beta chain with its context. Clones were read by immunoSEQ multiplex PCR, and TCRdb kept only the in-frame ones, dropping some. Of approximately 110,000 clones in the sample, about nine tenths are singletons; the top ten hold 7.8%. This entry is derived from a study of control samples from healthy donors and cancer patients. The V end was cut by 4 bases, the J end by 2 bases, with 12 bases between. The CDR3 totals 14 residues. Germline V CDR1 and CDR2: SEHNR, FQNEAQ (reference sequence). This chain uses TRBV7-9 with TRBJ2-7, with D perhaps being TRBD1 or TRBD2 (5 bases each). The source is a woman between 18 and 30 years old in good health. Sample: blood. The CDR3 nucleotides are TGTGCCAGCAGCTCGCCGGGACGGACCTACGAGCAGTACTTC. Amino acid sequence: CASSSPGRTYEQYF.